A single sample gave rise to the 8 T cell receptor beta chains below, sequenced in a study of control samples from healthy donors and cancer patients. Clones were sequenced by immunoSEQ multiplex PCR, and TCRdb holds only the in-frame ones, with some missing. The sample consists of approximately 140,000 clones, approximately 94% of them appearing once. Material for sequencing was blood. These receptors were taken from a man aged 40-49 years in good health.

V gene TRBV5-1 combines with J gene TRBJ2-7, with D tentatively TRBD1 or TRBD2 (5 bases each). The CDR3 extends over 16 amino acids. Trimming removed 3 bases from V and 1 base from J, with 17 bases in between. Germline CDR1 reads SGHRS; CDR2 reads YFSETQ. As DNA, the CDR3 is TGCGCCAGCAGCTCCCACAGGTGGGGACCTTCCTACGAGCAGTACTTC. The encoded protein is CASSSHRWGPSYEQYF.

This chain links TRBV6-4 with TRBJ1-2; D is unresolved. CDR1 is MRHNA and CDR2 is SNTAGT in the germline V gene. The CDR3 loop spans 16 amino acids. V was cut by 6 bases and J by 0 bases, with 17 bases left in between. CDR3 in DNA: TGTGCCAGCAGGGTCGAGGACGGTGAAGCTAACTATGGCTACACCTTC. This gives the protein CASRVEDGEANYGYTF.

This clone was recorded only once. The chain is built from TRBV11-3 and TRBJ2-1; D unclear. Germline V gives CDR1 SGHNT, CDR2 YENEEA. The length of the CDR3 is 14 residues. Deletions cut 1 base from V and 5 bases from J, with 9 bases between. CDR3 loop: CASSLGPSDNEQFF. The CDR3 nucleotides are TGTGCCAGCAGCTTAGGTCCCAGTGACAATGAGCAGTTCTTC.

V usage is TRBV4-2 and J usage is TRBJ2-2; D is undetermined. Germline V gives CDR1 LGHNA, CDR2 YNFKEQ. V shed 1 base and J shed 2 bases, with 14 bases lying between them. The CDR3 length is 17 residues. The CDR3 sequence: CASSQGARSTNTGELFF. In nucleotides, the CDR3 is TGTGCCAGCAGCCAAGGGGCACGTTCAACAAACACCGGGGAGCTGTTTTTT.

This clone was found once. V gene TRBV9 combines with J gene TRBJ2-1; D might be TRBD2 (6 bases). CDR1 is SGDLS, CDR2 YYNGEE, per germline. Trimming stripped 1 base from V and 0 bases from J, with 14 bases between. The CDR3 is 17 amino acids. CDR3 region: CASSVQGGTFSYNEQFF. The CDR3 coding sequence is TGTGCCAGCAGCGTACAAGGCGGGACCTTCTCCTACAATGAGCAGTTCTTC.

This sequence joins TRBV7-6 and TRBJ2-2; D is undetermined. The CDR3 contains 14 residues. Germline V gene lookup returns CDR1 SGHVS and CDR2 FNYEAQ. Deletions cut 1 base from V and 7 bases from J, with 10 bases between. CDR3 loop: CASSLDLGDGELFF. The DNA for the CDR3 is TGTGCCAGCAGCTTAGATCTGGGTGACGGGGAGCTGTTTTTT.

The V and J genes are TRBV13 and TRBJ2-2; the match to TRBD1 covers 9 bases. The CDR3 spans 15 residues. Germline CDR1 reads PRHDT; CDR2 reads FYEKMQ (reference sequence). The J segment lost 4 bases and the V segment lost 0 bases, leaving 0 bases of the junction unmatched. The chain's CDR3 is CASSLGTGGTGELFF. CDR3 sequence (DNA): TGTGCCAGCAGCTTAGGGACAGGGGGCACCGGGGAGCTGTTTTTT.

The chain has TRBV28 and TRBJ2-5; D is perhaps TRBD2 (6 bases). From germline, CDR1 is MDHEN and CDR2 SYDVKM. The CDR3 length is 14 residues. V was trimmed by 5 bases and J by 5 bases, leaving 15 bases between them. DNA of the CDR3: TGTGCCAGCAGTCCAACGGACTATGGGGAGACCCAGTACTTC. Its protein is CASSPTDYGETQYF.